This T cell receptor beta chain appears in the sequencing data of a study of T cells expressing NK-cell markers. Study findings and constraints: These clonotypes also led the CD3+CD56-NKG2C+ fraction in a few donors.

No DNA is given; TCRdb re-called the 5' RACE reads and lists each CDR3 protein once. This sample lists about 540,000 distinct CDR3 sequences; its ten largest clones have around 3.3%. Regarding this clonotype: The antigen is unknown.

Germline V gene sequence: CDR1 WSHSY, CDR2 SAAADI. The CDR3 runs to 12 residues. The clonotype originates from a man in his late teens or twenties in good health. The sequenced sample consisted of blood T cells: a sorted CD56 or NKG2C T cell subset, CD4+ or CD8+ T cells, or bulk PBMC T cells (not recorded which). The V and J genes are TRBV10-2 and TRBJ2-1. The CDR3 is CASSEWTPSQFF.